Sequencing of this T cell receptor beta chain was carried out in a study of identifying expanded T cells in peripheral blood. Healthy donors had no documented immune events, such as infections, while sampled. General study findings and limits: Differentially abundant clones: about 1.2 between replicates, 16.4 at roughly 13 days, less than 25 at four. Clone count variance between roughly 2-week samples rose with total template count.

A few counts support this clone. Its antigen is as yet unknown. CDR1 and CDR2 (germline): SQVTM, ANQGSEA. Trimming shortened V by 2 bases and J by 10 bases, and 11 bases separated the two germline ends. The CDR3 length is 12 residues. Only in-frame clones appear in the TCRdb table, and some are missing; sequencing was by immunoSEQ multiplex PCR. The sample carries tens of thousands of clones, 89% recorded once. The source is a person aged 18-69 years in good health. Sequencing input: blood. The gene calls are TRBV29-1 and TRBJ1-4; D remains ambiguous. CDR3 residues: CSVEFAGGKLFF. The CDR3 coding sequence is TGCAGCGTTGAATTTGCAGGAGGAAAACTGTTTTTT.